The 19 T cell receptor beta chains below all came from one sample that was sequenced in a study of beta chain features in type 1 diabetes. Isolated RNA was reverse transcribed in full, so expressed TCRB transcripts were sequenced. The data were produced by immunoSEQ multiplex PCR, yet TCRdb's version contains in-frame clones alone and is incomplete. The sample records around 300,000 clones, 8% being singletons. The specimen sequenced was central memory CD4+ T cells from blood. Source of these receptors: a woman between 18 and 29 years old in good health.

A note on this clone: Additional DNA sequences in this sample encode the identical CDR3. The chain employs TRBV7-2 and TRBJ2-3, with D perhaps matching TRBD1 (5 bases). Trimming removed 5 bases at V and 6 bases at J, with 9 bases between. The CDR3 sequence is 12 residues long. CDR1 SGHTA and CDR2 FQGNSA come from the germline V gene. The CDR3 sequence: CASSLGRDTQYF. In nucleotides, the CDR3 is TGTGCCAGCAGCCTGGGGCGGGATACGCAGTATTTT. The full variable domain, with the rest looked up from reference TRBV7-2 and TRBJ2-3, is GAGVSQSPSNKVTEKGKDVELRCDPISGHTALYWYRQSLGQGLEFLIYFQGNSAPDKSGLPSDRFSAERTGGSVSTLTIQRTQQEDSAVYLCASSLGRDTQYFGPGTRLTVL.

The table lists this clone with many counts. V and J are TRBV6-5 and TRBJ2-7, with 9 nucleotides matching TRBD2. The CDR3 runs to 15 residues. V gave up 0 bases and J gave up 3 bases; unmatched junction bases: 3. Looked up from germline, CDR1 is MNHEY and CDR2 is SVGAGI. This CDR3 is CASSYSTSGNYEQYF. Written as DNA, the CDR3 is TGTGCCAGCAGTTACTCGACTAGCGGAAACTACGAGCAGTACTTC.

A few counts support this clone. The chain has TRBV5-8 and TRBJ2-7; tentative D call: TRBD2 (7 bases). CDR3 length: 16 residues. The germline V gene encodes CDR1 SGHTS and CDR2 YDEGEE. V gave up 2 bases and J gave up 2 bases, with 17 bases separating them. The CDR3 coding sequence is TGTGCCAGCAGCTTATGGGCGGGGGCCGGTACCTACGAGCAGTACGTC. As protein: CASSLWAGAGTYEQYV.

The gene calls are TRBV15 and TRBJ1-1; TRBD1 is a possible D gene (6 bases). The CDR3 is made up of 12 amino acids. Germline-derived CDR1 and CDR2 are LNHNV and YYDKDF (reference sequence). V gave up 8 bases and J gave up 10 bases, with 17 bases separating them. CDR3 coding DNA: TGTGCCACCGGGCCGGGGGGGCGAAGAGCTTTCTTT. Translating it yields CATGPGGRRAFF. The whole variable domain, remainder taken from reference TRBV15 and TRBJ1-1, is DAMVIQNPRYQVTQFGKPVTLSCSQTLNHNVMYWYQQKSSQAPKLLFHYYDKDFNNEADTPDNFQSRRPNTSFCFLDIRSPGLGDTAMYLCATGPGGRRAFFGQGTRLTVV.

The chain has TRBV18 and TRBJ1-1; 7 bases map to TRBD1. Per the germline V gene, CDR1 is KGHSH and CDR2 is LQKENI. This CDR3 region has 16 residues. J lost 1 base, V lost 4 bases, and 9 bases had no gene match. CDR3 region: CASSHRGREENTEAFF. As DNA, the CDR3 is TGTGCCAGCTCACATAGGGGGCGAGAGGAGAACACTGAAGCTTTCTTT.

Remarks on this clone: This same CDR3 is encoded by further DNA sequences in the sample. The V and J genes are TRBV5-1 and TRBJ2-2; D perhaps matches TRBD1 (5 bases). This CDR3 has 12 residues. The V end was cut by 5 bases, the J end by 6 bases, with 8 bases between. Germline lookup yields CDR1 SGHRS and CDR2 YFSETQ. The CDR3 is CASRAGSGELFF. In DNA, the CDR3 is TGCGCCAGCAGGGCAGGGTCCGGGGAGCTGTTTTTT.

V gene TRBV5-4 combines with J gene TRBJ1-2; D perhaps matches TRBD1 (5 bases). The CDR3 is 13 residues long. Between the trimmed V and J ends, which lost 0 bases and 5 bases, there was a span of 8 bases. Germline CDR1 reads SGHNT; CDR2 reads YYREEE (reference sequence). The CDR3 protein is CASSLVRAYGYTF. CDR3 DNA sequence: TGTGCCAGCAGCTTGGTCAGGGCATATGGCTACACCTTC.

The sample holds a few counts of this clone. The rearrangement links TRBV28 to TRBJ2-4; D gene ambiguous. Trimming took 10 bases from V and 3 from J, leaving 19 bases between them. The CDR3 has 15 residues. CDR1 is MDHEN, CDR2 SYDVKM, per germline. The CDR3 DNA is TGTGCCACTAATGAGGCGGATGGAGACAAAAACATTCAGTACTTC. It encodes CATNEADGDKNIQYF.

The table lists this clone with a few counts. The chain carries TRBV27 and TRBJ1-6; 8 nucleotides agree with TRBD1. Looked up from germline, CDR1 is MNHEY and CDR2 is SMNVEV (reference sequence). The CDR3 has 15 amino acids. Trimming removed 5 bases from V and 9 bases from J; junction bases left unmatched: 9. CDR3 in amino acids: CASSRQDRAPSPLHF. As DNA, the CDR3 is TGTGCCAGCAGTCGACAGGACAGGGCGCCTTCACCCCTCCACTTT.

This clone was seen a handful of times. Distinct nucleotide sequences in the sample also encode this CDR3. The V gene is TRBV18, the J gene TRBJ1-5; the match to TRBD1 covers 10 bases. This CDR3 spans 16 amino acids. The V and J ends lost 4 bases and 1 base, in that order; junction bases with no gene match: 4. CDR1 and CDR2 from the germline V gene are KGHSH and LQKENI. CDR3 amino acids: CASSLSTGGSNQPQHF. The CDR3 DNA follows: TGTGCCAGCTCACTCTCGACAGGGGGCAGCAATCAGCCCCAGCATTTT.

This clone was recorded a few times. The chain carries TRBV5-1 and TRBJ2-3; unclear D gene. The germline gives CDR1 SGHRS, CDR2 YFSETQ. V shed 1 base and J shed 3 bases, with 6 bases lying between them. The CDR3 has 13 residues. The DNA of the CDR3 is TGCGCCAGCAGCTTGAGGGCAACAGATACGCAGTATTTT. Its translation is CASSLRATDTQYF.

A few counts support this clone. The J gene is TRBJ1-5, the V gene TRBV2; TRBD1 matches 9 bases. V lost 5 bases and J lost 6; bases outside the gene matches: 8. The CDR3 consists of 15 residues. Germline V gene lookup returns CDR1 SNHLY and CDR2 FYNNEI. The CDR3 here is CASSTGTGRGQPQHF. CDR3 nucleotides: TGTGCCAGCAGTACCGGGACAGGGAGAGGTCAGCCCCAGCATTTT.

The chain has TRBV5-1 and TRBJ2-5, with D perhaps TRBD1 or TRBD2 (5 bases each). The CDR3 length is 13 residues. In germline, CDR1 is SGHRS, CDR2 YFSETQ. Trimming stripped 6 bases from V and 5 bases from J, with 14 bases between. The CDR3: CASTLQGTETQYF. The CDR3 region has the DNA TGCGCCAGCACTCTCCAAGGGACGGAGACCCAGTACTTC.

The chain combines TRBV14 with TRBJ2-7; 8 bases align to TRBD1. The CDR3 extends over 15 amino acids. V was clipped by 4 bases and J by 2 bases; unmatched bases: 7. Looked up from germline, CDR1 is SGHDN and CDR2 is FVKESK. Here the CDR3 reads CASSRDRGNTYEQYF. For the CDR3, the DNA is TGTGCCAGCAGCCGAGACAGGGGTAACACCTACGAGCAGTACTTC.

Many counts were recorded for this clone. This chain uses TRBV19 with TRBJ2-1; D ambiguous. Looked up from germline, CDR1 is LNHDA and CDR2 is SQIVND (reference sequence). V shed 6 bases and J shed 4 bases, with 13 bases lying between them. The CDR3 is 14 residues long. The CDR3 spells CASRSRDIYNEQFF. The DNA of the CDR3 is TGTGCCAGTAGATCCAGAGACATATACAATGAGCAGTTCTTC.

This clone was observed a handful of times. The J gene is TRBJ1-4, the V gene TRBV11-3; TRBD1 matches 9 bases. This CDR3 is built from 15 residues. Germline CDR1 and CDR2: SGHNT and YENEEA. V dropped 5 bases and J dropped 7; count of bases not matched to a gene: 8. CDR3 sequence: CASSPGDRAREKLFF. Here the CDR3 DNA reads TGTGCCAGCAGCCCCGGGGACAGGGCCCGTGAAAAACTGTTTTTT.

This clone appeared a few times. J is TRBJ1-6 and V is TRBV7-6; D remains unclear. Trimming shortened V by 5 bases and J by 7 bases, and 15 bases separated the two germline ends. The germline CDR1 and CDR2 sequences are SGHVS and FNYEAQ. This CDR3 has 15 amino acids. The CDR3 loop reads CASSPQFGANSPLHF. The CDR3 DNA sequence: TGTGCCAGCAGCCCACAGTTCGGAGCGAATTCACCCCTCCACTTT.

The genes are TRBV14 and TRBJ2-5; the D is unclear. With 2 bases removed from V and 2 bases from J, the gap between germline ends came to 3 bases. CDR3 size: 12 residues. Germline V gene data show CDR1 as SGHDN and CDR2 as FVKESK. DNA for the CDR3: TGTGCCAGCAGCCAATTTCAAGAGACCCAGTACTTC. Translated: CASSQFQETQYF.

The chain couples TRBV18 to TRBJ2-1; 7 nucleotides agree with TRBD1. Germline V CDR1 and CDR2: KGHSH, LQKENI. This CDR3 has 13 residues. V shed 5 bases, J shed 6 bases, and the junction held 4 bases outside the gene matches. The DNA for the CDR3 is TGTGCCAGCTCAGTCACAGGGGCCAATGAGCAGTTCTTC. Translation gives CASSVTGANEQFF. Full variable domain (remainder filled in from reference TRBV18 and TRBJ2-1): NAGVMQNPRHLVRRRGQEARLRCSPMKGHSHVYWYRQLPEEGLKFMVYLQKENIIDESGMPKERFSAEFPKEGPSILRIQQVVRGDSAAYFCASSVTGANEQFFGPGTRLTVL.